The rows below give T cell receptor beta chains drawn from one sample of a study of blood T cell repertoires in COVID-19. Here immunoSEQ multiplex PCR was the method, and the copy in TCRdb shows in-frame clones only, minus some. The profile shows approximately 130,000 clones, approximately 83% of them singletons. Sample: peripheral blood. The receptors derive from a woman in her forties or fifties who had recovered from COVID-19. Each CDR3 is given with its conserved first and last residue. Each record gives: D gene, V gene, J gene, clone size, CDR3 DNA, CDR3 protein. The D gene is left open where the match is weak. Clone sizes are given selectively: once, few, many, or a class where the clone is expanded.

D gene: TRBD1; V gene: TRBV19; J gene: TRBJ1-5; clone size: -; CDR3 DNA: TGTGCCAGTAGACCGCTGACAGGGGGGATACAGCCCCAGCATTTT; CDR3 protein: CASRPLTGGIQPQHF
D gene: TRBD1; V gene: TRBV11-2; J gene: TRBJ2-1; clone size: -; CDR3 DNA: TGTGCCAGCAGGCTTATCGATCGGGACAGCAATGAGCAGTTCTTC; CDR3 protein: CASRLIDRDSNEQFF
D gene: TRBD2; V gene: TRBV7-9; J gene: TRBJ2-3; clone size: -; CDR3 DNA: TGTGCCAGCAGCTCCAGACTTTACGGGAGGGCCATAATAGCAGATACGCAGTATTTT; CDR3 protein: CASSSRLYGRAIIADTQYF
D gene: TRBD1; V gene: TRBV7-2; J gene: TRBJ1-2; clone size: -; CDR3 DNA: TGTGCCAGCAGCGCGGACAGGGGGGACTATGGCTACACCTTC; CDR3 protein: CASSADRGDYGYTF
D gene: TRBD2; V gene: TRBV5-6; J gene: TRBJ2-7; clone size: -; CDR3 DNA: TGTGCCAGCACCCTTGAAGCGGGATACGAGCAGTACTTC; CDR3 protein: CASTLEAGYEQYF
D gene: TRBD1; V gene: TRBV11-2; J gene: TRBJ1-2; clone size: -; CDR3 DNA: TGTGCCAGCAGCACATACAGGGGGCCCTACTATGGCTACACCTTC; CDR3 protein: CASSTYRGPYYGYTF
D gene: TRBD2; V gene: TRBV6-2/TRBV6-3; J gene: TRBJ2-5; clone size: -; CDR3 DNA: TGTGCCAGCAGTTTTGGGTTCCTAGCGGGAGCGGGAGAGACCCAGTACTTC; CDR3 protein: CASSFGFLAGAGETQYF
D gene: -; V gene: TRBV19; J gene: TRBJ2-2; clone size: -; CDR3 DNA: TGTGCCAGTAGTATAGGGGGTGCGGGTTTAAGCACCGGGGAGCTGTTTTTT; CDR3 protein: CASSIGGAGLSTGELFF
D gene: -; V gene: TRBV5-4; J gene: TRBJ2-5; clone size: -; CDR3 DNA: TGTGCCAGCAGCACGGGGTTGGAAGAGACCCAGTACTTC; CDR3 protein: CASSTGLEETQYF
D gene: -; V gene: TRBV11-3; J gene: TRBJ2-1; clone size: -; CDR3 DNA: TGTGCCAGCAGCCGCGTGAACAATGAGCAGTTCTTC; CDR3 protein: CASSRVNNEQFF
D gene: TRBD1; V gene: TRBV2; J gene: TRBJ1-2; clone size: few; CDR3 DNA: TGTGCCAGCGGACAGGACGGAAGTTCTAACTATGGCTACACCTTC; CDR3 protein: CASGQDGSSNYGYTF
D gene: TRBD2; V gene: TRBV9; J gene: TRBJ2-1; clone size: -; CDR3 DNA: TGTGCCAGCAGCGTAGGGGTAATAGGGACTAGCGCCTTCTTC; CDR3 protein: CASSVGVIGTSAFF
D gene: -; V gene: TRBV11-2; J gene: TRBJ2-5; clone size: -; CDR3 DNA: TGTGCCAGCAGCGACCGGACAGGAGGGTACCAAGAGACCCAGTACTTC; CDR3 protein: CASSDRTGGYQETQYF
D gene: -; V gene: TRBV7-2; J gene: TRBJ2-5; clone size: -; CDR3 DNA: TGTGCCAGCAGCGGGACACGACAAGAGACCCAGTACTTC; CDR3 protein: CASSGTRQETQYF
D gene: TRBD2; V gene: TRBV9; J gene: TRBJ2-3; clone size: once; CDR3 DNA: TGTGCCAGCAGCGTAGGAGTACAGCGGGGGAGCACAGATACGCAGTATTTT; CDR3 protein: CASSVGVQRGSTDTQYF
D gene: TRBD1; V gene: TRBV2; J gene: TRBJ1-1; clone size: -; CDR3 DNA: TGTGCCAGCAGTGTCAGGACAGGTATGAACACTGAAGCTTTCTTT; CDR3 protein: CASSVRTGMNTEAFF
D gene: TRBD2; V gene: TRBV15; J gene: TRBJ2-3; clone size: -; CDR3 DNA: TGTGCCACCAGCCCGGGACTAGCGGGAGCTAGCACAGATACGCAGTATTTT; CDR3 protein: CATSPGLAGASTDTQYF
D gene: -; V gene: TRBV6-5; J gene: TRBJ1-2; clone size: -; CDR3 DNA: TGTGCCAGCACCAGGGTGGACTATGGCTACACCTTC; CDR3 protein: CASTRVDYGYTF
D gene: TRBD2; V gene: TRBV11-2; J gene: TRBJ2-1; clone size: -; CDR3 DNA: TGTGCCAGCAGCTTCTTCAGGACTAGCTCCTACAATGAGCAGTTCTTC; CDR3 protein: CASSFFRTSSYNEQFF
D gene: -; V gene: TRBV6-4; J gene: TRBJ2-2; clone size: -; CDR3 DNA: TGTGCCAGCAGTCCCGTATACGGTCCGAACACCGGGGAGCTGTTTTTT; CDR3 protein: CASSPVYGPNTGELFF
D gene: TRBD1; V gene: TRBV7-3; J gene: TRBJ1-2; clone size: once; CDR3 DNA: TGTGCCAGCGCCGGGACAGGGGACCTTTATGGCTACACCTTC; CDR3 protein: CASAGTGDLYGYTF
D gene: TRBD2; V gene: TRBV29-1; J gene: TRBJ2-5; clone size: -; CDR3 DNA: TGCAGCGTTCTACTAGCGGGGGGGCAGACCCAGTACTTC; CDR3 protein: CSVLLAGGQTQYF
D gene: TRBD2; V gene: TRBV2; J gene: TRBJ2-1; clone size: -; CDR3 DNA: TGTGCCAACAGGACTAGCGGTTCCGGTGAGCAGTTCTTC; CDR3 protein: CANRTSGSGEQFF
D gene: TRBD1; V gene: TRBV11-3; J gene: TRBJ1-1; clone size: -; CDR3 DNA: TGTGCCAGCAGCAAACCGGGACAGGGGATTTTGAACACTGAAGCTTTCTTT; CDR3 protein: CASSKPGQGILNTEAFF
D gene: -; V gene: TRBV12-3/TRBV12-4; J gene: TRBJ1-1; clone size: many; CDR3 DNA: TGTGCCAGCAGTGTGCGGGAAAGCACTGAAGCTTTCTTT; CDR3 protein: CASSVRESTEAFF
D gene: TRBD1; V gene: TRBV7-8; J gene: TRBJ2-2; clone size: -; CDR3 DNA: TGTGCCAGCAGCTTCAACAGGGGGCCCTCCACCGGGGAGCTGTTTTTT; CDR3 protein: CASSFNRGPSTGELFF
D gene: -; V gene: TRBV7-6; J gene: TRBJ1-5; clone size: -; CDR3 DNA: TGTGCCAGCAGCCTTACAGGGAGAGAGCCCCAGCATTTT; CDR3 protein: CASSLTGREPQHF
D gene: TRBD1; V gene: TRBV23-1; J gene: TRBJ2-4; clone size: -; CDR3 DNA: TGCGCCAGCAGTCAGAAGACAGGGGGGATGGCCAAAAACATTCAGTACTTC; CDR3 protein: CASSQKTGGMAKNIQYF
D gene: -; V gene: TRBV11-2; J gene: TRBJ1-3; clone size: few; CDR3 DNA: TGTGCCAGCAGCCCCCGGAAGACAGGTTTTTCTGGAAACACCATATATTTT; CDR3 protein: CASSPRKTGFSGNTIYF
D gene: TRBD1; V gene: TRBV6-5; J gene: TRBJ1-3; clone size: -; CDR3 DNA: TGTGCCAGCAGTAACCGGGACAGAGCTGGAAACACCATATATTTT; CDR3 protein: CASSNRDRAGNTIYF
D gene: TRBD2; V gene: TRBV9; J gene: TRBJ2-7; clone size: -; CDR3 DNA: TGTGCCAGCAGCGGCGGACTAGCGGGAACCTACGAGCAGTACTTC; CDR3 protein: CASSGGLAGTYEQYF